This TCR beta chain was identified during a study of T cells after posttransplantation cyclophosphamide. Study-wide points: TRB overlap between skin or GI tissue T cells and blood was limited.

This clone has only one observation. The antigen remains unidentified. The germline V gene encodes CDR1 MNHNY and CDR2 SVGAGI (reference sequence). CDR3 length: 16 amino acids. V shed 6 bases and J 1 base; nucleotides not matched to a gene: 10. The protocol was immunoSEQ multiplex PCR, while the TCRdb copy is restricted to in-frame clones and leaves out a portion. The sample has around 2,900 clones, about 60% seen once. Treatment was busulfan-fludarabine conditioning, a marrow graft, and cyclophosphamide on days +3 and +4. The origin of this receptor is a male patient aged 55 to 69 who received an allogeneic stem cell transplant from a related donor and was CMV-positive. Some of the T cells may derive from the graft donor. The chain combines TRBV6-6 with TRBJ1-1; 8 bases are a match to TRBD1. The source material was PBMCs, sampled 30 days after allogeneic stem cell transplant with posttransplant cyclophosphamide. CDR3 in amino acids: CASRDKTGTGNTEAFF. The DNA for the CDR3 is TGTGCCAGCAGGGACAAAACCGGGACAGGGAACACTGAAGCTTTCTTT.